Below are 21 T cell receptor beta chains sequenced from a single sample in a study of T cells in Graves' hyperthyroidism and ophthalmopathy. Amplification of TCR beta CDR3 regions used RNA as the template. In the first-round RT-PCR of the TCR CDR3, the HTBI primer set was used. MiXCR, run by TCRdb on the multiplex PCR reads, gives a single entry per CDR3 protein. The data hold about 550,000 distinct CDR3 sequences, with around 20% observed a single time. The source material was blood. The source is a man aged 18 to 30 with Graves' hyperthyroidism.

Only a few counts were recorded for this clonotype. The J gene is TRBJ1-1, the V gene TRBV19; D may be TRBD1 (5 bases). Germline V CDR1 and CDR2: LNHDA, SQIVND (reference sequence). V was clipped by 4 bases and J by 3 bases, with 6 bases between them. This CDR3 spans 12 amino acids. CDR3 in amino acids: CASSSRDTEAFF. CDR3 coding DNA: TGTGCCAGTAGTAGCAGGGACACTGAAGCTTTCTTT.

A note on this clonotype: A read error is possible here, since a much larger clone lies one base away. The rearrangement links TRBV12-3 or TRBV12-4 to TRBJ1-2; TRBD1 is a possible D gene (6 bases). Trimming removed 10 bases at V and 3 bases at J, with 18 bases between. CDR3 length equals 14 residues. CDR3 protein: CAIRSGQLDYGYTF. The CDR3, as DNA: TGTGCCATCAGGTCCGGACAGCTCGACTATGGCTACACCTTC.

This clonotype has only a few counts. The rearrangement links TRBV10-2 to TRBJ1-5; D not certain. The CDR3 is 15 amino acids. Germline loops: CDR1 WSHSY, CDR2 SAAADI. The V end was cut by 0 bases, the J end by 5 bases, with 11 bases between. The CDR3 DNA reads as TGCGCCAGCAGTGAGTCGGGCGGAACTCATCAGCCCCAGCATTTT. It yields the protein CASSESGGTHQPQHF.

A remark on this clonotype: It may be a read error: a sequence one base away is much more abundant. This chain connects TRBV19 to TRBJ1-1, with 9 bases that match TRBD1. The ends lost 1 base at V and 8 bases at J; junction bases unmatched: 8. Germline V lookup: CDR1 LNHDA, CDR2 SQIVND (reference sequence). CDR3 length: 15 amino acids. CDR3 residues: CASSIGGQGLYEAFF. CDR3 in DNA: TGTGCCAGTAGTATAGGGGGACAGGGTTTGTACGAAGCTTTCTTT.

This clonotype was counted many times. The rearrangement uses TRBV15 and TRBJ2-2; 8 nucleotides line up with TRBD2. The germline CDR1 and CDR2 sequences are LNHNV and YYDKDF (reference sequence). With V trimmed by 5 bases and J by 4 bases, 9 bases remained unmatched. CDR3 length equals 16 residues. The CDR3 bases are TGTGCCACCAGCCAGACGGGGGGGGAGGGCACCGGGGAGCTGTTTTTT. Its protein product is CATSQTGGEGTGELFF.

This clonotype has more than one count but fewer than ten. V usage is TRBV10-3 and J usage is TRBJ2-6; D is unresolved. Trimming shortened V by 10 bases and J by 0 bases, and 13 bases separated the two germline ends. The CDR3 runs to 15 residues. The germline gives CDR1 ENHRY, CDR2 SYGVKD. CDR3 in amino acids: CATEEGDSGANVLTF. CDR3 coding DNA: TGTGCCACCGAGGAAGGCGACTCTGGGGCCAACGTCCTGACTTTC.

This clonotype was seen at least ten times. The chain uses TRBV20-1 and TRBJ1-5, with 7 bases aligning to TRBD1. V lost 0 bases and J lost 3; bases outside the gene matches: 5. This CDR3 has 15 amino acids. The germline CDR1 and CDR2 sequences are DFQATT and SNEGSKA (reference sequence). The CDR3: CSARDKGGVNQPQHF. The CDR3 bases are TGCAGTGCTAGAGATAAAGGGGGCGTCAATCAGCCCCAGCATTTT.

This clonotype was observed many times. The genes are TRBV29-1 and TRBJ1-2; 7 bases are shared with TRBD1. The CDR3 is 11 residues long. CDR1 and CDR2 (germline): SQVTM, ANQGSEA. This CDR3 reads CTTGDSYGYTF. In DNA form, the CDR3 reads TGCACCACCGGGGACAGCTATGGCTACACCTTC.

This clonotype has a count of ten or more. The rearrangement links TRBV11-2 to TRBJ2-5; 10 bases fit TRBD1. The CDR3 totals 15 residues. The trim removed 8 bases at V and 4 bases at J, leaving 10 bases unmatched. Looked up from germline, CDR1 is SGHAT and CDR2 is FQNNGV. CDR3 DNA sequence: TGTGCCAGCCGACTGACAGGGGGCGAGTTAGAGACCCAGTACTTC. This translates into CASRLTGGELETQYF.

V is TRBV6-5 and J is TRBJ2-7; D not resolved. Deletions cut 2 bases from V and 7 bases from J, with 6 bases between. Germline CDR1 reads MNHEY; CDR2 reads SVGAGI. The CDR3 covers 11 residues. CDR3 amino acids: CASSYIGEQYF. The CDR3 DNA follows: TGTGCCAGCAGTTACATTGGAGAGCAGTACTTC.

This clonotype was recorded only once. The J gene is TRBJ2-7, the V gene TRBV20-1; D gene unclear. Looked up from germline, CDR1 is DFQATT and CDR2 is SNEGSKA (reference sequence). The V gene lost 0 bases and the J gene lost 4 bases, with 10 bases spanning the gap. The CDR3 totals 13 residues. Here the CDR3 reads CSARDERFYEQYF. CDR3 nucleotides: TGCAGTGCTAGAGATGAACGGTTTTACGAGCAGTACTTC.

The chain has TRBV9 and TRBJ2-2, with 7 bases fitting TRBD2. The CDR3 is 17 amino acids. With 4 bases clipped from V and 2 bases from J, the junction kept 11 bases outside the gene matches. Germline CDR1 and CDR2: SGDLS and YYNGEE. CDR3 nucleotides: TGTGCCAGCAGCTCGACGTCCGGGACTACCAACACCGGGGAGCTGTTTTTT. Residues: CASSSTSGTTNTGELFF.

In its sample, this clonotype was seen many times. This chain links TRBV11-2 with TRBJ1-3; D call uncertain. V lost 3 bases and J 0 bases, leaving 9 bases between the germline ends. Looked up from germline, CDR1 is SGHAT and CDR2 is FQNNGV. The CDR3 sequence is 15 residues long. The CDR3, as DNA: TGTGCCAGCAGCTTGGGCAGACTCTCTGGAAACACCATATATTTT. Translating it yields CASSLGRLSGNTIYF. Filled out from reference TRBV11-2 and TRBJ1-3, the complete variable domain reads EAGVAQSPRYKIIEKRQSVAFWCNPISGHATLYWYQQILGQGPKLLIQFQNNGVVDDSQLPKDRFSAERLKGVDSTLKIQPAKLEDSAVYLCASSLGRLSGNTIYFGEGSWLTVV.

V usage is TRBV18 and J usage is TRBJ1-3; D remains unclear. The V gene's germline CDR1 is KGHSH and CDR2 LQKENI. CDR3 length: 16 amino acids. V was cut by 3 bases and J by 0 bases, with 12 bases left in between. In nucleotides, the CDR3 is TGTGCCAGCTCACCCCCATGGCGGTCCTCTGGAAACACCATATATTTT. Its protein product is CASSPPWRSSGNTIYF.

In this sample, this clonotype turned up many times. This chain links TRBV6-1 with TRBJ2-7, with D possibly matching TRBD2 (7 bases). CDR3 size: 14 residues. V was shortened by 4 bases and J by 5 bases, with 15 bases between the two germline ends. Germline V lookup: CDR1 MNHNS, CDR2 SASEGT. CDR3 sequence: CASSGLAGADEQYF. CDR3 DNA: TGTGCCAGCAGTGGACTGGCGGGGGCCGACGAGCAGTACTTC.

This clonotype has just a few counts. The rearrangement uses TRBV29-1 and TRBJ1-1; D remains ambiguous. The V gene lost 4 bases and the J gene lost 4 bases, with 19 bases spanning the gap. The V gene's germline CDR1 is SQVTM and CDR2 ANQGSEA. This CDR3 is 15 amino acids long. The CDR3, as DNA: TGCAGCGTTGTCCAGGAAAGTGGGAAACCCACTGAAGCTTTCTTT. It yields the protein CSVVQESGKPTEAFF.

The table lists this clonotype with a few counts. Here the CDR3 DNA reads TGTGCCAGCAGTTACCGAGACAGCGTCTCTGGGGCCAACGTCCTGACTTTC. This translates into CASSYRDSVSGANVLTF. The chain recombines TRBV6-5 with TRBJ2-6; maybe TRBD1 (5 bases). The V end was cut by 2 bases, the J end by 0 bases, with 11 bases between. The CDR3 covers 17 residues. Germline V gene data show CDR1 as MNHEY and CDR2 as SVGAGI.

This clonotype has ten or more counts. V and J are TRBV27 and TRBJ1-1, with D perhaps TRBD1 (6 bases). V lost 6 bases, J lost 7 bases, and 24 bases lay in between. CDR3 size: 16 residues. Per the germline V gene, CDR1 is MNHEY and CDR2 is SMNVEV (reference sequence). The CDR3 loop is CASSPTWGGANGEAFF. DNA for the CDR3: TGTGCCAGCAGCCCCACATGGGGGGGGGCGAATGGTGAAGCTTTCTTT.

This clonotype has only a few counts. This chain connects TRBV5-5 to TRBJ2-5; tentative D call: TRBD2 (6 bases). Trimming stripped 2 bases from V and 3 bases from J, with 14 bases between. Germline lookup yields CDR1 SGHKS and CDR2 YYEKEE (reference sequence). This CDR3 is built from 15 residues. The CDR3 region is CASSLGPTGEETQYF. CDR3 DNA sequence: TGTGCCAGCAGCTTAGGTCCAACGGGGGAAGAGACCCAGTACTTC.

This clonotype occurred many times. The chain recombines TRBV27 with TRBJ2-7; 10 bases are a match to TRBD2. This CDR3 contains 14 residues. J was trimmed by 3 bases and V by 4 bases; bases with no gene match: 3. From germline, CDR1 is MNHEY and CDR2 SMNVEV (reference sequence). DNA for the CDR3: TGTGCCAGCAGTTGGAGCGGGAGGGACTACGAGCAGTACTTC. Amino acid sequence: CASSWSGRDYEQYF.

The chain recombines TRBV11-2 with TRBJ2-7; D gene uncertain. CDR1 is SGHAT, CDR2 FQNNGV, per germline. Deletions cut 0 bases from V and 1 base from J, with 10 bases between. There are 15 residues in the CDR3. DNA of the CDR3: TGTGCCAGCAGCTTAGATAGGGCAAAATCCTACGAGCAGTACTTC. It translates to CASSLDRAKSYEQYF.